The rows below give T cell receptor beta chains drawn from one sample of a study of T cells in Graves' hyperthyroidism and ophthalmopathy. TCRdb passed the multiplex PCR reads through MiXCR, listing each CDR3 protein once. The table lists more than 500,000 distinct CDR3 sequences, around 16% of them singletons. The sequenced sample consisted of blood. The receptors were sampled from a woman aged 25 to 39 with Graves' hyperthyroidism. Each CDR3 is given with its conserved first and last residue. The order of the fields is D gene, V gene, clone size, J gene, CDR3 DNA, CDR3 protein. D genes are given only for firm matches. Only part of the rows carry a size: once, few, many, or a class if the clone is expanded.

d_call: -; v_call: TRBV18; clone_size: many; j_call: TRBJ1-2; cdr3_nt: TGTGCCAGCTCACCAGGCGGTGGCTACACCTTC; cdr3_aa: CASSPGGGYTF
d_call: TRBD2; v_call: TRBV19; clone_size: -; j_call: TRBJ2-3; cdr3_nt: TGTGCCAGTAGTGGCTCCCCTCTACTAGCGGGACCAGATACGCAGTATTTT; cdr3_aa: CASSGSPLLAGPDTQYF
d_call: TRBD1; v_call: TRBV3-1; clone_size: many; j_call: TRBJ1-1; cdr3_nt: TGTGCCAGCAGCCAAGACGACAGGGAGAAAGCTTTCTTT; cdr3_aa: CASSQDDREKAFF
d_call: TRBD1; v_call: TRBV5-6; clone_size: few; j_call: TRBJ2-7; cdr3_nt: TGTGCCAGCAGCTCCTCGGGACAGATCTACGAGCAGTACTTC; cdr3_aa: CASSSSGQIYEQYF
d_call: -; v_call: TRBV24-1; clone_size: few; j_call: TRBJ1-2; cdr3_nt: TGTGCCACCAGTGATTTCCCCCCGAGGGGGGGGGGCTATGGCTACACCTTC; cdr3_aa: CATSDFPPRGGGYGYTF
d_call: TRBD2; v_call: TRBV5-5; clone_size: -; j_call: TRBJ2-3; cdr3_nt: TGCGCCAGCAAAACCTCTACGAGCGGGAGCTTCACAGATACGCAGTATTTT; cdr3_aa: CASKTSTSGSFTDTQYF
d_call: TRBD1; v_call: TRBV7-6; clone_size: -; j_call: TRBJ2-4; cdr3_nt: TGTGCCAGCAGCTCAGCCCCGGGACAGAGAAACATTCAGTACTTC; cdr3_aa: CASSSAPGQRNIQYF
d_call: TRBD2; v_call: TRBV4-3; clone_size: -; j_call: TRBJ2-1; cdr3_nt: TGCGCCAGCAGCGTTAAACGTAGCGGGGGCTACAATGAGCAGTTCTTC; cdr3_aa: CASSVKRSGGYNEQFF
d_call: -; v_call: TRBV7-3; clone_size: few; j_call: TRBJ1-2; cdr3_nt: TGTGCCAGCAGCCCATCCGGGACGGCTGGCTACACCTTC; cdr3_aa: CASSPSGTAGYTF
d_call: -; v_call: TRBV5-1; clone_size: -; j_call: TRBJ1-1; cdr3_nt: TGCGCCAGCAGCGGGGTAAGAGGGTTGAACACTGAAGCTTTCTTT; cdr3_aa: CASSGVRGLNTEAFF
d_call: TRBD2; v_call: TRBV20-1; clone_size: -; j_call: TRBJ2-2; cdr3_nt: TGCAGTGCCCCGACTAGCGGCACCGGGGAGCTGTTTTTT; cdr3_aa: CSAPTSGTGELFF
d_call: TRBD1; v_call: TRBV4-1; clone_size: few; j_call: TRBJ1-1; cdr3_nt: TGCGCCAGCAGCCAAAAACAGGGGGCAATGAACACTGAAGCTTTCTTT; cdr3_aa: CASSQKQGAMNTEAFF
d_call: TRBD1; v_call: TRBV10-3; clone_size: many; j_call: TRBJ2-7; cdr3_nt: TGTGCCATCAGTGAGTGGGACAGGGGGTACGAGCAGTACTTC; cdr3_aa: CAISEWDRGYEQYF
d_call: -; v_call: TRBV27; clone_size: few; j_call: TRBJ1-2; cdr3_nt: TGTGCCAGCAGCGATCTTGGGAGCCCCTATGGCTACACCTTC; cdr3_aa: CASSDLGSPYGYTF